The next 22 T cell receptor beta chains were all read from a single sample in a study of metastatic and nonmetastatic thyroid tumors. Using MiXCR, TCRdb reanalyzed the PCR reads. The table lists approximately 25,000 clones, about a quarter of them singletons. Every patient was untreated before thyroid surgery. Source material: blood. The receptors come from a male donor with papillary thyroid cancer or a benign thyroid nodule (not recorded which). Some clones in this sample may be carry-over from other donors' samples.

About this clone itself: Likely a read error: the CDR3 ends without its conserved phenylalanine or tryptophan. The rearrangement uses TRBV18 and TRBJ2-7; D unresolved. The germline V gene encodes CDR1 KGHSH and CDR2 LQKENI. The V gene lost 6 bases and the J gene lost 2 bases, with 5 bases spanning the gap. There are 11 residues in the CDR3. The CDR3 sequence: CASSPAYEQYL. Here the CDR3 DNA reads TGTGCCAGCTCCCCTGCCTACGAGCAGTACTTG.

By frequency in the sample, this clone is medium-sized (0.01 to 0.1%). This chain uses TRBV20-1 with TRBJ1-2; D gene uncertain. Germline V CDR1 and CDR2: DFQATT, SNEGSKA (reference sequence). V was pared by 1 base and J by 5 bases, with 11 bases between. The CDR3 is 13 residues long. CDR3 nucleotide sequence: TGCAGTGCTAGAGCACAGACTAGTTATGGCTACACCTTC. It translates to CSARAQTSYGYTF.

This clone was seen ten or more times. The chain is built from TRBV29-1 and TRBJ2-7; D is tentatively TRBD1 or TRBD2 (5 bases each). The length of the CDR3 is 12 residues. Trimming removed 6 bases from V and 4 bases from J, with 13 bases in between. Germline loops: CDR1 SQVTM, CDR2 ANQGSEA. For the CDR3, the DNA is TGCAGCGTAGGGGACGGACCATACGAGCAGTACTTC. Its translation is CSVGDGPYEQYF.

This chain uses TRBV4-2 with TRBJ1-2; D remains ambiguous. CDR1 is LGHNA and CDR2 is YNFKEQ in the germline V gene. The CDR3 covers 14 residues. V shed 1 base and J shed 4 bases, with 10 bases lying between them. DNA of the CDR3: TGTGCCAGCAGCCAAGGCGGGGAGGTCTATGGCTACACCTTC. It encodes CASSQGGEVYGYTF.

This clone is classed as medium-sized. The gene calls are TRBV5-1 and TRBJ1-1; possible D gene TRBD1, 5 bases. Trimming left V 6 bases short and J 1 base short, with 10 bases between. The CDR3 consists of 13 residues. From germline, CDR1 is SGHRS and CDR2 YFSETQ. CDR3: CASTIQGNTEAFF. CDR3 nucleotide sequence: TGCGCCAGCACCATCCAGGGGAACACTGAAGCTTTCTTT.

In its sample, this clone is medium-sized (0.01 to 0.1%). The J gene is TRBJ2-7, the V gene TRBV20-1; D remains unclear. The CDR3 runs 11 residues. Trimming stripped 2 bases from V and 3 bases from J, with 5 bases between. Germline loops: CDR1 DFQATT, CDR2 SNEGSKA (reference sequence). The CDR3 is CSARLGYEQYF. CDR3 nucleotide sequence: TGCAGTGCTAGACTAGGCTACGAGCAGTACTTC.

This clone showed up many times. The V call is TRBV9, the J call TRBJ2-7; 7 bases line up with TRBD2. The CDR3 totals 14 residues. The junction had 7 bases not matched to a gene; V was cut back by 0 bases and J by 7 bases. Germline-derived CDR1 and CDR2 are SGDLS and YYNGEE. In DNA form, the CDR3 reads TGTGCCAGCAGCGTAGTTACGGGAGGAGTGGAGCAGTACTTC. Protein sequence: CASSVVTGGVEQYF.

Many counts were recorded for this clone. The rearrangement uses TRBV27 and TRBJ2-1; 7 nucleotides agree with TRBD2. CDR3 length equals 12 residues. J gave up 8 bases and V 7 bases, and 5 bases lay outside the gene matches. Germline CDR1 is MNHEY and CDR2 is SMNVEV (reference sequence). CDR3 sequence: CASKTSVDEQFF. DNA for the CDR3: TGTGCCAGCAAAACTAGCGTTGATGAGCAGTTCTTC.

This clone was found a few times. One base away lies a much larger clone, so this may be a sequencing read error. This CDR3 reads CSGRTSGRIEQYF. In DNA, the CDR3 is TGCAGCGGACGGACTAGCGGGAGGATCGAGCAGTACTTC. This chain joins TRBV29-1 and TRBJ2-7; 14 nucleotides line up with TRBD2. V shed 7 bases and J 6 bases; nucleotides not matched to a gene: 5. From germline, CDR1 is SQVTM and CDR2 ANQGSEA. The CDR3 covers 13 residues.

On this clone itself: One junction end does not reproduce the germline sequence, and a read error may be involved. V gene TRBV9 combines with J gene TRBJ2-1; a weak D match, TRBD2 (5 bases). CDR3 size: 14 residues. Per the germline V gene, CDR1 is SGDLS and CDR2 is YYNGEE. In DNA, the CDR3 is TGTGCAAGCAGCGCTCCGGGAATTAACAATGATCAGTTCTTC. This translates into CASSAPGINNDQFF.

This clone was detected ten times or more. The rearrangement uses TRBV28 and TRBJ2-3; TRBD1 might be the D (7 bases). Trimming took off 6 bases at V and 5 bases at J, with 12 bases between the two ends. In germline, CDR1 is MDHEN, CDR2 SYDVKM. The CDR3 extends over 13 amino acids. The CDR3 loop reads CASRPGGLDTQYF. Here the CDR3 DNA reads TGTGCCAGCAGGCCAGGGGGGTTAGATACGCAGTATTTT. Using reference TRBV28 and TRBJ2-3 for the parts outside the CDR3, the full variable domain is DVKVTQSSRYLVKRTGEKVFLECVQDMDHENMFWYRQDPGLGLRLIYFSYDVKMKEKGDIPEGYSVSREKKERFSLILESASTNQTSMYLCASRPGGLDTQYFGPGTRLTVL.

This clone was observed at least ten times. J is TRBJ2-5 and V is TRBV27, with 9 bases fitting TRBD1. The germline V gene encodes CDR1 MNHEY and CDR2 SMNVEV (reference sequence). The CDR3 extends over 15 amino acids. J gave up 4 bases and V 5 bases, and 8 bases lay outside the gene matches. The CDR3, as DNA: TGTGCCAGCAGTATGACAGGGGGATTTTTAGAGACCCAGTACTTC. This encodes CASSMTGGFLETQYF.

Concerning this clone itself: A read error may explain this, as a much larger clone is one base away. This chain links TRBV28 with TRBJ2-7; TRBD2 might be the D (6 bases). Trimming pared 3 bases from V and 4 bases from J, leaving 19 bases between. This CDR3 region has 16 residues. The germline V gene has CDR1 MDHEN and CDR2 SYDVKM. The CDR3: CASSFLSPRERYEQYF. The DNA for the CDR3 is TGTGCCAGCAGTTTCCTATCTCCACGGGAGAGGTACGAGCAGTACTTC.

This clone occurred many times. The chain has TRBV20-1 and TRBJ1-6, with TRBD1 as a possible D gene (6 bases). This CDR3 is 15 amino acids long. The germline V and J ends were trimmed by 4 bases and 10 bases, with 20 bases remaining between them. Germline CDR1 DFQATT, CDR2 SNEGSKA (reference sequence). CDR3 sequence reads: CSATVQGFLGSPLHF. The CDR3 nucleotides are TGCAGTGCTACCGTTCAGGGGTTCCTAGGATCACCCCTCCACTTT.

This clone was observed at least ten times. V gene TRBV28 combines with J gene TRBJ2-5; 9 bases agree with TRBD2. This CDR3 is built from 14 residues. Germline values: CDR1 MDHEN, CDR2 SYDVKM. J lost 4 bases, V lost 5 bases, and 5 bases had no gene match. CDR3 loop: CASSVAGVRETQYF. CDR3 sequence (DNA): TGTGCCAGCAGTGTAGCGGGAGTCAGAGAGACCCAGTACTTC.

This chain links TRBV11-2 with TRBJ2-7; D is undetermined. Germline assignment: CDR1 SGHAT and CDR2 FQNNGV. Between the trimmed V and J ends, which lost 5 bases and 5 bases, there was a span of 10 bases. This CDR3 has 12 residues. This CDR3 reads CASSRGDNEQYF. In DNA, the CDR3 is TGTGCCAGCAGCCGCGGTGATAACGAGCAGTACTTC.

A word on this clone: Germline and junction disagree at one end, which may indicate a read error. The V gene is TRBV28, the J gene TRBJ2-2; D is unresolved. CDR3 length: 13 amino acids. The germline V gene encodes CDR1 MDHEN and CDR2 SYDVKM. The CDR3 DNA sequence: TGTGTCAGCACTATTGGGGATACCTGGGAGCTGTTTTTT. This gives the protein CVSTIGDTWELFF.

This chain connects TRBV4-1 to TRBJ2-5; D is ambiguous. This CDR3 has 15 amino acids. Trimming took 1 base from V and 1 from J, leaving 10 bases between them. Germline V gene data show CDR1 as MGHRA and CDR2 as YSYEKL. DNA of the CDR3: TGCGCCAGCAGCCAAGTCGGAGCCTCCCAAGAGACCCAGTACTTC. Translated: CASSQVGASQETQYF.

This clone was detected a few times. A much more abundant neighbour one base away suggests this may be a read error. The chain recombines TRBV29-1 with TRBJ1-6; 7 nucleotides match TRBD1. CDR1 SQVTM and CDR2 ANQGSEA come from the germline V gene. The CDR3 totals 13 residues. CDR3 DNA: TGCAGCGCCCTGACAGGGTGGGGGTCACCCCTCCAATTT. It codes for CSALTGWGSPLQF. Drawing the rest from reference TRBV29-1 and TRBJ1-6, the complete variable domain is SAVISQKPSRDICQRGTSLTIQCQVDSQVTMMFWYRQQPGQSLTLIATANQGSEATYESGFVIDKFPISRPNLTFSTLTVSNMSPEDSSIYLCSALTGWGSPLQFGNGTRLTVT.

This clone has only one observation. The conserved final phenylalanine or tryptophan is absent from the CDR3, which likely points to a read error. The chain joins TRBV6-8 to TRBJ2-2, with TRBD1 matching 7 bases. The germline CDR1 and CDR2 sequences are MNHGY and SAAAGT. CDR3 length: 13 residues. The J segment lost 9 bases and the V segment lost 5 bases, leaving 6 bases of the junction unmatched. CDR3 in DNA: TGTGCCAGCAGTCCACGACAGGGAAGGGAGCTGTTTTTA. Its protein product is CASSPRQGRELFL.

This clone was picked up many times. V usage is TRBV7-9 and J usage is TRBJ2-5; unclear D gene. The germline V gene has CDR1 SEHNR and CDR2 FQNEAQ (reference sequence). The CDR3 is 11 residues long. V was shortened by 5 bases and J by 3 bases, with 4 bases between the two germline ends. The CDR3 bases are TGTGCCAGCAGCATCGAAGAGACCCAGTACTTC. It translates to CASSIEETQYF.

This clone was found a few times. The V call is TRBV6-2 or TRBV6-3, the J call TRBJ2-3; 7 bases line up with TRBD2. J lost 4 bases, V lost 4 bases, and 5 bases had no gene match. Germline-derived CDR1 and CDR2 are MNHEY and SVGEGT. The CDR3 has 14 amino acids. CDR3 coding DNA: TGTGCCAGCAGTTCCAGCGGGGAGTCAGATACGCAGTATTTT. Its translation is CASSSSGESDTQYF.